The T cell receptor beta chain described here comes from a study of cytomegalovirus exposure and HLA in healthy donors. The PCR made use of 60 Vbeta and 13 Jbeta primers. Profiled with immunoSEQ multiplex PCR; TCRdb holds only in-frame clones, not every one. The sample comprises 150,000 to 200,000 clones, around 80% of which are singletons, and around 0.99% rests with the top ten. The CDR3 covers 16 residues. This clone appeared a few times. The V and J genes are TRBV21-1 and TRBJ2-2; the DNA was not used to check the table's D call, TRBD2. TRBV21-1 counts as a pseudogene. The origin of this receptor is a woman in her thirties or forties in good health and CMV-seronegative. Source material: PBMCs. CDR3 protein: CASSTRLAHNTGELFF. The DNA of the CDR3 is TGTGCCAGCAGTACAAGACTAGCCCATAACACCGGGGAGCTGTTTTTT.